This T cell receptor (beta chain) was sequenced during a study of monozygotic twins with inflammatory bowel disease. There were around 3,500 ng of total RNA used for each TCR library. TCRalpha and TCRbeta cDNA went through two nested PCRs of approximately 16 and 10 cycles. TCRdb re-called the 5' RACE reads and gives one entry per CDR3 protein, without DNA. The table for this sample gives around 99,000 distinct CDR3 sequences. CDR3 length equals 13 residues. CDR1 and CDR2 (germline): SGHTA, FQGNSA. General study results and limits: IBD patients, compared with healthy twins, shared fewer clonotypes with others (especially with disease activity). Lower TCRbeta diversity (inverse Simpson) was seen in IBD patients than in healthy co-twins.

About this clonotype: Its antigen is not known.

Material for sequencing was blood. The source of this sequence is a human donor with ulcerative colitis or Crohn's disease, or a healthy co-twin of an affected twin (not recorded which). This chain connects TRBV7-2 to TRBJ2-7. CDR3 sequence: CASSSQMAGEQYF. Full variable domain (outside the CDR3, taken from reference TRBV7-2 and TRBJ2-7): GAGVSQSPSNKVTEKGKDVELRCDPISGHTALYWYRQSLGQGLEFLIYFQGNSAPDKSGLPSDRFSAERTGGSVSTLTIQRTQQEDSAVYLCASSSQMAGEQYFGPGTRLTVT.